The 2 T cell receptor beta chains presented below share a single source sample, sequenced in a study of Ad26.COV2.S vaccination and SARS-CoV-2 variants. The treatment: about 20 received Ad26.COV2.S at low or high dose, single or two shots; roughly five received placebo; per-sample allocation not given. Material that was analyzed had been drawn on day 63 after the first vaccine or placebo injection. The protocol was immunoSEQ multiplex PCR, while the TCRdb copy is restricted to in-frame clones and leaves out a portion. This table has fewer than 900,000 clones, about 89% appearing once. The specimen comprised peripheral blood, sampled in a trial of Ad26.COV2.S vaccine versus placebo. These receptor sequences come from a person between 18 and 59 years old who received the Ad26.COV2.S COVID-19 vaccine or a placebo.

The V and J genes are TRBV19 and TRBJ1-4; D is unresolved. This CDR3 has 17 amino acids. V shed 6 bases and J shed 2 bases, with 19 bases lying between them. Germline CDR1 reads LNHDA; CDR2 reads SQIVND (reference sequence). CDR3 sequence (DNA): TGTGCCAGTAGCCCTGGGCCCCTCTACCCGACTAATGAAAAACTGTTTTTT. As protein: CASSPGPLYPTNEKLFF.

The genes are TRBV18 and TRBJ2-3; 13 nucleotides match TRBD2. This CDR3 is 17 amino acids long. The trim removed 3 bases at V and 4 bases at J, leaving 7 bases unmatched. Per germline, CDR1 KGHSH and CDR2 LQKENI. CDR3 sequence reads: CASSPRLAGGYADTQYF. CDR3 bases: TGTGCCAGCTCACCGAGACTAGCGGGGGGATACGCAGATACGCAGTATTTT.